The clone carrying this T cell receptor (beta chain) was detected a few times. As yet, its antigen is unknown. The data are from a study of beta chain features in type 1 diabetes. Study results and caveats: Lower insertion and higher deletion counts appeared at VDJ junctions in type 1 diabetes patients.

This CDR3 contains 11 residues. Germline-derived CDR1 and CDR2 are LGHNA and YNFKEQ. Trimming removed 4 bases from V and 10 bases from J, with 10 bases in between. Expressed TCRB transcripts were sequenced because the isolated RNA had all been reverse transcribed beforehand. This table comes from immunoSEQ multiplex PCR, and its TCRdb copy is limited to in-frame clones, with some not included. The sample lists approximately 140,000 clones, around 50% occurring once. Heparinised blood was drawn once per donor, averaging around 120 mL. Purities in excess of 95% were seen in all sorted populations. Sequencing was carried out using Tregs from blood. The chain uses TRBV4-2 and TRBJ1-2; perhaps TRBD1 as D (5 bases). This TCR was sampled from a man between 18 and 29 years old in good health. CDR3 sequence (DNA): TGTGCCAGCAGCCGGGGAGGGGACTACACCTTC. Its translation: CASSRGGDYTF.